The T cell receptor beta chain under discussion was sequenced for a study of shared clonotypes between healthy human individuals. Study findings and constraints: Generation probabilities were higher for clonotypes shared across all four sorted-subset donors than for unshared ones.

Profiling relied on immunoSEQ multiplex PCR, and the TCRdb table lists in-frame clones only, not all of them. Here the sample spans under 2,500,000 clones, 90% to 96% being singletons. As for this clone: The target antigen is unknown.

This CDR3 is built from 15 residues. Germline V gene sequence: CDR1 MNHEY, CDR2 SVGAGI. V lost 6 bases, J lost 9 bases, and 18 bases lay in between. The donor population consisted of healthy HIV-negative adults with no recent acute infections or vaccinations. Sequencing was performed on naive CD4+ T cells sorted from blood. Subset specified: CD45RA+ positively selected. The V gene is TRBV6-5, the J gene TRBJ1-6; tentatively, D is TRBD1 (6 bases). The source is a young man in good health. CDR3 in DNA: TGTGCCAGCAGCAAAAAGAACAGGGAGGGTTCACCCCTCCACTTT. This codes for CASSKKNREGSPLHF.